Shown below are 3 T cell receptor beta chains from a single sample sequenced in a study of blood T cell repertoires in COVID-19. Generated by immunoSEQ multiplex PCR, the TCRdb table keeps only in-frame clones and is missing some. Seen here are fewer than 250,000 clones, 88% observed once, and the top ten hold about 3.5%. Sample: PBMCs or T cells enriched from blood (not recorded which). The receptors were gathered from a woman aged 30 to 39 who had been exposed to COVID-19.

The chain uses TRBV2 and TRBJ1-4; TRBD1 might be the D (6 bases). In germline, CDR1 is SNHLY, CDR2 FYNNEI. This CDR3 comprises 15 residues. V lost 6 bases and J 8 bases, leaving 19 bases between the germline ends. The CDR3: CASRVAQGDREKLFF. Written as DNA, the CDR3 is TGTGCCAGCAGAGTTGCACAGGGTGACCGGGAAAAACTGTTTTTT.

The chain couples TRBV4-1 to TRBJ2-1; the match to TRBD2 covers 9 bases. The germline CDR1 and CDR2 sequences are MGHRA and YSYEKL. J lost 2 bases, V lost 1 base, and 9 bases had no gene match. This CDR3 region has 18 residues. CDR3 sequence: CASSQGSLAGRTYNEQFF. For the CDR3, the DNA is TGCGCCAGCAGCCAAGGAAGCCTAGCGGGAAGAACCTACAATGAGCAGTTCTTC.

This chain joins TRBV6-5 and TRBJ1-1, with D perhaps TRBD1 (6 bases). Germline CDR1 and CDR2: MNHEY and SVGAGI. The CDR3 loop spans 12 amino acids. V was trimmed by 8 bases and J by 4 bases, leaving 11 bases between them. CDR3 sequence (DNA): TGTGCCAGCTACGGGGGGCCCACTGAAGCTTTCTTT. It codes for CASYGGPTEAFF.